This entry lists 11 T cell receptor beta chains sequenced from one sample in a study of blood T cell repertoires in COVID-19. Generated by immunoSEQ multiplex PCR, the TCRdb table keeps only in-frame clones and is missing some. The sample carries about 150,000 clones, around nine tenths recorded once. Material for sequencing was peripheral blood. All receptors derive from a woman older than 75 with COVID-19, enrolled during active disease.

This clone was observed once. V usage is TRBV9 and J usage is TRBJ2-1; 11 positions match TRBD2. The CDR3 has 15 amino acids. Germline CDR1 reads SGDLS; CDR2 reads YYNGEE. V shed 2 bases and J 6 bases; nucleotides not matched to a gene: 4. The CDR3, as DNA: TGTGCCAGCAGCGTTAGTAGCGGGAGGGGCAATGAGCAGTTCTTC. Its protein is CASSVSSGRGNEQFF.

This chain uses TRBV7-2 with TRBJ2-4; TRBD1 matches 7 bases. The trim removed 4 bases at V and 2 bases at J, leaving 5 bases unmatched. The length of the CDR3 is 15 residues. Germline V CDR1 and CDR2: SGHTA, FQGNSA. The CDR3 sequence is CASSSGQTPKNIQYF. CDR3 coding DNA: TGTGCCAGCAGCTCGGGACAGACACCCAAAAACATTCAGTACTTC.

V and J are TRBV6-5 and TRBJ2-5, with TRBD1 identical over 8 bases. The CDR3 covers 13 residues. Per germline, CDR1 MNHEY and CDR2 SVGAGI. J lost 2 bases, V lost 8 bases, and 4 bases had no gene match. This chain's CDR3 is CASGRTGQETQYF. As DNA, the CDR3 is TGTGCCAGCGGCAGGACAGGGCAAGAGACCCAGTACTTC.

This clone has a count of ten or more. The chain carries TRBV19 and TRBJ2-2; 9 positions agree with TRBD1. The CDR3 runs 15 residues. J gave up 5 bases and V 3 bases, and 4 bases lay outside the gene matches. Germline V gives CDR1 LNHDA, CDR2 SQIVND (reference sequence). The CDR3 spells CASSIGTGRTGELFF. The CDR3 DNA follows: TGTGCCAGTAGTATCGGGACAGGGCGGACCGGGGAGCTGTTTTTT.

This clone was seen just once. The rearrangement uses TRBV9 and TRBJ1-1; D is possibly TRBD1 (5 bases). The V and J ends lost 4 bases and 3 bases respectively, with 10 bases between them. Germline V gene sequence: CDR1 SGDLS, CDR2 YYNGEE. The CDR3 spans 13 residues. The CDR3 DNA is TGTGCCAGCAGCAGGGGTAAGGACACTGAAGCTTTCTTT. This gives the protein CASSRGKDTEAFF. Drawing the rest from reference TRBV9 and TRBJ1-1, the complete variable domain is DSGVTQTPKHLITATGQRVTLRCSPRSGDLSVYWYQQSLDQGLQFLIQYYNGEERAKGNILERFSAQQFPDLHSELNLSSLELGDSALYFCASSRGKDTEAFFGQGTRLTVV.

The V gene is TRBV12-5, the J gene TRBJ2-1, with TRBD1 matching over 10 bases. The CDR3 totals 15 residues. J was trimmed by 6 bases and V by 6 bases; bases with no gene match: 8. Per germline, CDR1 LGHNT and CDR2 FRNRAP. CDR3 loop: CASGPGQGGINEQFF. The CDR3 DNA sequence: TGTGCTAGTGGCCCAGGACAGGGGGGGATCAATGAGCAGTTCTTC.

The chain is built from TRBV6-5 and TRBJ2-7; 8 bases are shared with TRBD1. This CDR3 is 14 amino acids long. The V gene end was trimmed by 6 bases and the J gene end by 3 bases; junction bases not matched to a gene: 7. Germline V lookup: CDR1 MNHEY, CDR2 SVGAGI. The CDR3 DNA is TGTGCCAGCAGCGGACAGGGACTTATCTACGAGCAGTACTTC. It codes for CASSGQGLIYEQYF.

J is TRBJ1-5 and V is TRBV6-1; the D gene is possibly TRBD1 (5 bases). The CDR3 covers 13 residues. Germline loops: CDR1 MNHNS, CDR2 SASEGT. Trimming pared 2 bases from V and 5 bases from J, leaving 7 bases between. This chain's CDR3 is CASSEFRDQPQHF. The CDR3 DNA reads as TGTGCCAGCAGTGAATTCAGGGATCAGCCCCAGCATTTT.

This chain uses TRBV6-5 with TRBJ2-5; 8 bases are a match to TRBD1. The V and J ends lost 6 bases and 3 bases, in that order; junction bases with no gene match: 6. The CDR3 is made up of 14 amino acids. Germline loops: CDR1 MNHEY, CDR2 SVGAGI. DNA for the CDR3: TGTGCCAGCAGGTTCAGGGGGCTGGAAGAGACCCAGTACTTC. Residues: CASRFRGLEETQYF.

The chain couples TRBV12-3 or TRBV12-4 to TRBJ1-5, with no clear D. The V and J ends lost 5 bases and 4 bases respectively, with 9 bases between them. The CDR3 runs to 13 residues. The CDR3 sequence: CASSQVLNQPQHF. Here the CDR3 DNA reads TGTGCCAGCAGTCAAGTCCTAAATCAGCCCCAGCATTTT.

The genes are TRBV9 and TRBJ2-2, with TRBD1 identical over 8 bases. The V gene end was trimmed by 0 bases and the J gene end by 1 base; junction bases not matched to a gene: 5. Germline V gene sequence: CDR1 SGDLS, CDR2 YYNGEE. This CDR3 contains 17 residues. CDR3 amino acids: CASSVDWGTGNTGELFF. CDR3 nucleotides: TGTGCCAGCAGCGTAGATTGGGGGACAGGGAACACCGGGGAGCTGTTTTTT.